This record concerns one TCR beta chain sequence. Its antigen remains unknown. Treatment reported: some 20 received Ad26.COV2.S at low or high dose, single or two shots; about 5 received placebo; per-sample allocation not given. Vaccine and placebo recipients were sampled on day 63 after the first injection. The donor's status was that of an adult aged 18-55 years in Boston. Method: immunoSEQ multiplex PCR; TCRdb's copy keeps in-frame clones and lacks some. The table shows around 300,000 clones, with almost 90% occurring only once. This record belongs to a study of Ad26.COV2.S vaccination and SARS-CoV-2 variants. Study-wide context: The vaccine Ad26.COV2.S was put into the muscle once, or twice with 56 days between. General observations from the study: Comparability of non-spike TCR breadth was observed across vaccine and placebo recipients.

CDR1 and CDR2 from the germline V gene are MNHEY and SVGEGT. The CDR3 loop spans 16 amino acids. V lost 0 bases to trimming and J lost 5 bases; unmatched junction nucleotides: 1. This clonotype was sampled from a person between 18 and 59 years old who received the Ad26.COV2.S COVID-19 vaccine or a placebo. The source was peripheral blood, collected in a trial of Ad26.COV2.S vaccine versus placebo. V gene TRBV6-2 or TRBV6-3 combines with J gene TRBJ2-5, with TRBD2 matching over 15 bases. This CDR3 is CASSYSGTSGRETQYF. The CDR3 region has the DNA TGTGCCAGCAGTTACTCTGGGACTAGCGGGAGGGAGACCCAGTACTTC.